These 5 T cell receptor beta chains came from one sample sequenced in a study of CD8 T cells in ankylosing spondylitis. Broader study findings: A motif in TCR beta, a set of eight highly homologous variants, appeared characteristic of ankylosing spondylitis blood.

Their antigens are not known. TCRdb re-analysed the 5' RACE reads in MiXCR, keeping a single row per CDR3 protein. The table has 200,000 to 250,000 distinct CDR3 sequences, about 7% seen once. Material for sequencing was blood, either unsorted or a sorted T cell fraction (not recorded which). Receptors originate from a male donor with ankylosing spondylitis.

As for this clonotype: Mismatch with germline at one junction end may stem from a read error. This chain joins TRBV7-9 and TRBJ2-7; D remains ambiguous. There are 14 residues in the CDR3. Germline values: CDR1 SEHNR, CDR2 FQNEAQ (reference sequence). This chain's CDR3 is CASSLGVSNLPTRF. In DNA, the CDR3 is TGTGCCAGCAGCTTAGGGGTTTCGAACCTCCCTACCCGCTTC.

The table lists this clonotype with a few counts. V usage is TRBV2 and J usage is TRBJ1-2; D gene ambiguous. Germline V gene lookup returns CDR1 SNHLY and CDR2 FYNNEI. The CDR3 runs 11 residues. V was pared by 6 bases and J by 6 bases, with 8 bases between. CDR3 loop: CASRSQDGYTF. The CDR3 DNA is TGTGCCAGCAGGAGCCAAGATGGCTACACCTTC.

This clonotype was seen a handful of times. The rearrangement uses TRBV5-5 and TRBJ1-5; D uncertain. The V gene lost 6 bases and the J gene lost 3 bases, with 10 bases spanning the gap. The CDR3 is 13 amino acids. Germline CDR1 SGHKS, CDR2 YYEKEE (reference sequence). In DNA form, the CDR3 reads TGTGCCAGCACCACCACCCCCAATCAGCCCCAGCATTTT. It encodes CASTTTPNQPQHF.

This clonotype was recorded at least ten times. This rearrangement joins TRBV7-9 to TRBJ2-7; 10 bases are a match to TRBD2. The V gene's germline CDR1 is SEHNR and CDR2 FQNEAQ (reference sequence). J was trimmed by 1 base and V by 5 bases; bases with no gene match: 2. The CDR3 extends over 14 amino acids. CDR3 DNA: TGTGCCAGCAGCCATAGCGGGAGGTCCTACGAGCAGTACTTC. Encoded protein: CASSHSGRSYEQYF.

This clonotype was detected ten times or more. The CDR3 spells CASSSTRDRSHNEQFF. CDR3 in DNA: TGCGCCAGCAGCTCCACACGGGACAGATCACACAATGAGCAGTTCTTC. The gene calls are TRBV5-1 and TRBJ2-1, with TRBD1 matching over 7 bases. The J segment lost 5 bases and the V segment lost 3 bases, leaving 11 bases of the junction unmatched. The V gene's germline CDR1 is SGHRS and CDR2 YFSETQ. The CDR3 totals 16 residues.